This T cell receptor beta chain was recovered during a study of T cells in Graves' hyperthyroidism and ophthalmopathy. Broader study findings: From stable hyperthyroidism, ophthalmopathy was set apart by a 13 V-J model.

Points on this clonotype: Its antigen remains unidentified.

Subjects with ophthalmopathy showed a Clinical Activity Score no lower than 3, a NOSPECS grade no lower than 4, and a duration shorter than 3 months. TCR beta CDR3 sequences were amplified from RNA transcripts. HTBI primers were the set used in a first-round RT-PCR of the TCR CDR3. TCRdb called the multiplex PCR reads again in MiXCR, with one record for every CDR3 protein. The sample contains about 600,000 distinct CDR3 sequences, more than 15% of which appear only once. The sequencing sample was made of blood. The receptor's source is a woman aged 40 to 50 with Graves' ophthalmopathy.

The CDR3 loop reads CSARGASGSYEQYF. CDR3 sequence (DNA): TGCAGTGCCCGGGGGGCTAGCGGGAGCTACGAGCAGTACTTC. The chain uses TRBV20-1 and TRBJ2-7; 10 bases are shared with TRBD2. V shed 6 bases, J shed 3 bases, and the junction held 8 bases outside the gene matches. CDR1 and CDR2 from the germline V gene are DFQATT and SNEGSKA (reference sequence). This CDR3 has 14 residues.